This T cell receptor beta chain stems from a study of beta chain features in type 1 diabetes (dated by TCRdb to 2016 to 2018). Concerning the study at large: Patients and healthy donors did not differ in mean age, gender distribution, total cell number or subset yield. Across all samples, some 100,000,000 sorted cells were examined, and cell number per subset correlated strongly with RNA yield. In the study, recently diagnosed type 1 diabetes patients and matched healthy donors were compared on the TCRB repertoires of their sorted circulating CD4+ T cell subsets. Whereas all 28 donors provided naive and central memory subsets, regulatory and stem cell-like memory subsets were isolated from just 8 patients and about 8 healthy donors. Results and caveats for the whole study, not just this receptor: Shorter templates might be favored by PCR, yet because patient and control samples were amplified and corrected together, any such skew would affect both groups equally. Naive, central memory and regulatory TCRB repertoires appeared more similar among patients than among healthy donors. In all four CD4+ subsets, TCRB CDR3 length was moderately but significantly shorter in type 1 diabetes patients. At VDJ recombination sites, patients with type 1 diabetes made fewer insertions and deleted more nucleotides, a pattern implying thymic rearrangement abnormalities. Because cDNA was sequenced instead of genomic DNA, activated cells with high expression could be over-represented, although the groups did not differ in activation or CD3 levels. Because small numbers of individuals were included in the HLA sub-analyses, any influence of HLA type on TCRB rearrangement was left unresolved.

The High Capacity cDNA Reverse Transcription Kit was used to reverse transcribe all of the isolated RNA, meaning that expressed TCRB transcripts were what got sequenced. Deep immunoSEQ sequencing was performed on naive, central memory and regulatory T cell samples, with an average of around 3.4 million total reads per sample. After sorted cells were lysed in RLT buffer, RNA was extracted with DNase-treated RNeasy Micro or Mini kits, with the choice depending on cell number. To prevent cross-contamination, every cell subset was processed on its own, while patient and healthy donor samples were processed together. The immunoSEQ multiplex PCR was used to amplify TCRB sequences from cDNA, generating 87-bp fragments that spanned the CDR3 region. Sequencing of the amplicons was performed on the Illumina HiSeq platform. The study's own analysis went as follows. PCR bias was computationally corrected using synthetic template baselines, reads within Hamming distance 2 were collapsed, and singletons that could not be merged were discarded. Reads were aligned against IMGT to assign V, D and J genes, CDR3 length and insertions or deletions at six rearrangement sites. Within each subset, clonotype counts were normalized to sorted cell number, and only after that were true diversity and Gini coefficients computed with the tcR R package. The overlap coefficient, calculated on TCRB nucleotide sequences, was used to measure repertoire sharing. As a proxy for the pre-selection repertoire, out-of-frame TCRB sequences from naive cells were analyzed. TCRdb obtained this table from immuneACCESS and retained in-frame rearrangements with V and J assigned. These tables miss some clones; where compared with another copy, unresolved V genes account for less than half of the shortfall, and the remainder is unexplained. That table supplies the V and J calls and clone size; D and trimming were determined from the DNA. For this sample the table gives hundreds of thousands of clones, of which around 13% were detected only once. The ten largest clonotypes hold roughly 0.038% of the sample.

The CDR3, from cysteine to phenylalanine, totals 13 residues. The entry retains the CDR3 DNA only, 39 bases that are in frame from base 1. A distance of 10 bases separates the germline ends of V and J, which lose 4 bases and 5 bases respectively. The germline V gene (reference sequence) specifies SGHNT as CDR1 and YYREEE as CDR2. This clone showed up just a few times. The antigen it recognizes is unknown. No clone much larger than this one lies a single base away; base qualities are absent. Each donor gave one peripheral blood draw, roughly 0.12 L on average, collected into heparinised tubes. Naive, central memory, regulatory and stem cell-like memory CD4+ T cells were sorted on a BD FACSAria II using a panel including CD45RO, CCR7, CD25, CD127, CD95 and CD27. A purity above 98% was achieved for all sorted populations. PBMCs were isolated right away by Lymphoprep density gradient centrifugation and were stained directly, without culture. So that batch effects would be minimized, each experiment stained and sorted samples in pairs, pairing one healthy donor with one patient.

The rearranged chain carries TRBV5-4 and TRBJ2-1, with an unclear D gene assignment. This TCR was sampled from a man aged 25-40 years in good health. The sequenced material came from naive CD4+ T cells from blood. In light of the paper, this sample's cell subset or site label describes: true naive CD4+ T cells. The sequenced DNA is TGTGCCAGCAGCCCCGGACGCCACAATGAGCAGTTCTTC. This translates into CASSPGRHNEQFF.